The 15 T cell receptor beta chains in this list originate from one sample, sequenced in a study of blood T cell repertoires in COVID-19. Method: immunoSEQ multiplex PCR; TCRdb's copy keeps in-frame clones and lacks some. Of about 120,000 clones listed, roughly nine tenths were seen once; the top ten hold approximately 27%. Sequenced sample: peripheral blood. These receptors originate from a man in his 70s with active or convalescent COVID-19.

This rearrangement joins TRBV27 to TRBJ2-1, with a weak D call TRBD1 (7 bases). CDR3 length: 14 residues. The V gene lost 6 bases and the J gene lost 6 bases, with 15 bases spanning the gap. Germline CDR1 MNHEY, CDR2 SMNVEV (reference sequence). CDR3 sequence: CASSSGTAGNEQFF. CDR3 in DNA: TGTGCCAGCAGCTCCGGGACAGCGGGCAATGAGCAGTTCTTC.

J is TRBJ1-4 and V is TRBV5-1; tentative D call: TRBD1 (6 bases). The length of the CDR3 is 15 residues. The V gene's germline CDR1 is SGHRS and CDR2 YFSETQ. V lost 3 bases and J 7 bases, leaving 16 bases between the germline ends. The CDR3 reads CASSSGQQRGEKLFF. CDR3 DNA sequence: TGCGCCAGCAGCTCCGGACAGCAAAGAGGTGAAAAACTGTTTTTT.

This clone was detected many times. The chain uses TRBV6-5 and TRBJ2-1; the D gene is possibly TRBD1 (5 bases). The germline V and J ends were trimmed by 8 bases and 6 bases, with 14 bases remaining between them. CDR3 size: 13 residues. CDR1 is MNHEY, CDR2 SVGAGI, per germline. In DNA form, the CDR3 reads TGTGCCAGCTCACAGGTGGGGCCCAATGAGCAGTTCTTC. It is translated as CASSQVGPNEQFF.

This clone was found once. This chain joins TRBV28 and TRBJ1-1; 9 bases map to TRBD1. This CDR3 comprises 14 residues. The trim removed 8 bases at V and 8 bases at J, leaving 12 bases unmatched. Per the germline V gene, CDR1 is MDHEN and CDR2 is SYDVKM. Written as DNA, the CDR3 is TGTGCCAGCGGAATCTCGGGACAGGGCGGAGAAGCTTTCTTT. Its translation: CASGISGQGGEAFF.

CDR3 in DNA: TGTGCCAGCAGCGCCACCGGGACACCTAATCAGCCCCAGCATTTT. Translation: CASSATGTPNQPQHF. This chain uses TRBV27 with TRBJ1-5, with D perhaps TRBD1 (6 bases). Between the trimmed V and J ends, which lost 6 bases and 4 bases, there was a span of 16 bases. Germline V gives CDR1 MNHEY, CDR2 SMNVEV (reference sequence). The CDR3 is 15 amino acids.

V usage is TRBV10-3 and J usage is TRBJ2-1; D is perhaps TRBD2 (6 bases). CDR1 ENHRY and CDR2 SYGVKD come from the germline V gene. V lost 5 bases to trimming and J lost 8 bases, with 13 bases between them. CDR3 size: 13 residues. CDR3 in amino acids: CAISRAGDDEQFF. As DNA, the CDR3 is TGTGCCATCAGTCGAGCGGGTGATGATGAGCAGTTCTTC.

The chain employs TRBV24-1 and TRBJ2-3; 11 bases line up with TRBD2. The germline V gene has CDR1 KGHDR and CDR2 SFDVKD. This CDR3 region has 17 residues. The J segment lost 2 bases and the V segment lost 3 bases, leaving 6 bases of the junction unmatched. In nucleotides, the CDR3 is TGTGCCACCAGTGATGAACTAGCGGGAGTACACACAGATACGCAGTATTTT. It encodes CATSDELAGVHTDTQYF.

The chain couples TRBV5-1 to TRBJ2-3, with D perhaps TRBD1 (5 bases). Trimming left V 3 bases short and J 2 bases short, with 10 bases between. CDR3 size: 14 residues. In germline, CDR1 is SGHRS, CDR2 YFSETQ. In nucleotides, the CDR3 is TGCGCCAGCAGCTCCAGGGTAACCACAGATACGCAGTATTTT. This encodes CASSSRVTTDTQYF.

The rearrangement links TRBV3-1 (or the pseudogene TRBV3-2) to TRBJ2-3; TRBD1 matches at 8 bases. The J segment lost 7 bases and the V segment lost 0 bases, leaving 6 bases of the junction unmatched. CDR1 is LGHDT and CDR2 is YNNKEL in the germline V gene (reference sequence). This CDR3 is 15 amino acids long. The CDR3: CASSQEDRDLNTQYF. CDR3 in DNA: TGTGCCAGCAGCCAAGAGGACAGGGACTTGAATACGCAGTATTTT.

V gene TRBV2 combines with J gene TRBJ1-4; no reliable D call. Trimming took 7 bases from V and 0 from J, leaving 6 bases between them. CDR3 size: 13 residues. The germline V gene encodes CDR1 SNHLY and CDR2 FYNNEI. CDR3 amino acids: CASKQSTNEKLFF. The CDR3 nucleotides are TGTGCCAGCAAGCAATCAACTAATGAAAAACTGTTTTTT.

Remarks on this clone: A clone one base away is much larger, so this may be a read error. The chain carries TRBV6-5 and TRBJ1-1; TRBD1 might be the D (6 bases). The germline CDR1 and CDR2 sequences are MNHEY and SVGAGI. The CDR3 loop spans 13 amino acids. Trimming shortened V by 4 bases and J by 0 bases, and 6 bases separated the two germline ends. The CDR3 sequence: CASSWTVNTEAFF. Written as DNA, the CDR3 is TGTGCCAGCAGTTGGACAGTGAACACTGAAGCTTTCTTT.

This rearrangement joins TRBV7-9 to TRBJ2-5; 8 bases agree with TRBD2. V shed 1 base, J shed 5 bases, and the junction held 0 bases outside the gene matches. The CDR3 is made up of 13 amino acids. Per germline, CDR1 SEHNR and CDR2 FQNEAQ (reference sequence). This CDR3 is CASSLGLAETQYF. The DNA for the CDR3 is TGTGCCAGCAGCTTAGGACTAGCGGAGACCCAGTACTTC.

This chain joins TRBV21-1 and TRBJ1-2; the D call TRBD1 from the table was never checked on the DNA. TRBV21-1 is a recognized pseudogene. The CDR3 is made up of 18 amino acids. The CDR3 coding sequence is TGTGCCAGCAGCAAAGCGCGGACAGGTCGGACCCTGAGCTATGGCTACACCTTC. Translated, it gives CASSKARTGRTLSYGYTF.

The rearrangement joins TRBV20-1 to TRBJ2-7; TRBD2 might be the D (7 bases). The CDR3 length is 11 residues. The germline gives CDR1 DFQATT, CDR2 SNEGSKA (reference sequence). Trimming left V 3 bases short and J 6 bases short, with 9 bases between. The CDR3 bases are TGCAGTGCTAGCGGGGGGCGCGAGCAGTACTTC. Translation: CSASGGREQYF.

The chain uses TRBV28 and TRBJ1-4, with TRBD1 as a possible D gene (5 bases). Trimming took off 7 bases at V and 1 base at J, with 13 bases between the two ends. The CDR3 length is 15 residues. Germline V CDR1 and CDR2: MDHEN, SYDVKM. CDR3 bases: TGTGCCAGCATCCGGGGGTTTGGAACTAATGAAAAACTGTTTTTT. It encodes CASIRGFGTNEKLFF.